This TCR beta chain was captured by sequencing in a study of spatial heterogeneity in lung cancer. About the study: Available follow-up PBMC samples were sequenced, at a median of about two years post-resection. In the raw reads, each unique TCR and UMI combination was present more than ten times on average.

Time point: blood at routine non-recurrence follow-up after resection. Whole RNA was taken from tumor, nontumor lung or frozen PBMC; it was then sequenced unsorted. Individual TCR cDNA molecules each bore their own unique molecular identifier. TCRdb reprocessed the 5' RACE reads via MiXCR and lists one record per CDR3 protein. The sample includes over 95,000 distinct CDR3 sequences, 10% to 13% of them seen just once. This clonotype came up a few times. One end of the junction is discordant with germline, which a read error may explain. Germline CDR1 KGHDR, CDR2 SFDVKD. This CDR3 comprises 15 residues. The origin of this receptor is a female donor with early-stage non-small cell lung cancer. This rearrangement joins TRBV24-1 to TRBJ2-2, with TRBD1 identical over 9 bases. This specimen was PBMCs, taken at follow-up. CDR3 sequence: CVTATGQGGRGELFF. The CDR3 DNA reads TGTGTCACCGCAACGGGACAGGGTGGTCGCGGGGAGCTGTTTTTT.